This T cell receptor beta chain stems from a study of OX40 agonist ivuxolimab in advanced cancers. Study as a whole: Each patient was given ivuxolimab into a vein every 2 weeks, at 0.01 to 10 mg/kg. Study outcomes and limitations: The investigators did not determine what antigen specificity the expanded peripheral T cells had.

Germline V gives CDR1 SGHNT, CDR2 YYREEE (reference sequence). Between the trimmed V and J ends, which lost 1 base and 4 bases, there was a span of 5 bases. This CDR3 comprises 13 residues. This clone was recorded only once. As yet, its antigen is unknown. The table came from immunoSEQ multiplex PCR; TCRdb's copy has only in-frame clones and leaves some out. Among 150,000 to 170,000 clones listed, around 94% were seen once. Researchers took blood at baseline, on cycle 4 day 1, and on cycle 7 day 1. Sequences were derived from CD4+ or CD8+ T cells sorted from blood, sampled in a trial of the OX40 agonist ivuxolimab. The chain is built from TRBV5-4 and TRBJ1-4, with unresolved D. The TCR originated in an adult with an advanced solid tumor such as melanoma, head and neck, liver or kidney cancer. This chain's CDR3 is CASSLLSNEKLFF. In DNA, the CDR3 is TGTGCCAGCAGCTTGTTGAGTAATGAAAAACTGTTTTTT.